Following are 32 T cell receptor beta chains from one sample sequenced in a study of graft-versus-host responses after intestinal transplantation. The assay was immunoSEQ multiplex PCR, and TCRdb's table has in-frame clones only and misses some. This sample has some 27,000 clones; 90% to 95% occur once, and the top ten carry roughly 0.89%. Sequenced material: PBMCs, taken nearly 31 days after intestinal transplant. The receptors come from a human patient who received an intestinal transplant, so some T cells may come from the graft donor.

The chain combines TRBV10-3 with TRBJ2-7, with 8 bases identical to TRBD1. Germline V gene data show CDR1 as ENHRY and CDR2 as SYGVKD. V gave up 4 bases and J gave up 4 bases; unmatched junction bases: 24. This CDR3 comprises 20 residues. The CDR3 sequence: CAISGRSDRGLGGWKYEQYF. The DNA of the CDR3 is TGTGCCATCAGTGGTAGATCTGACAGGGGACTTGGGGGGTGGAAGTACGAGCAGTACTTC.

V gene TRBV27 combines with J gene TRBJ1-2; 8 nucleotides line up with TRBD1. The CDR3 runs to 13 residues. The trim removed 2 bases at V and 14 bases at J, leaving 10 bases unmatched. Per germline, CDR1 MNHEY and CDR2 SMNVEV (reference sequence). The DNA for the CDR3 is TGTGCCAGCAGTTTACGGGACAGGAGCGGGTGGACCTTC. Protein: CASSLRDRSGWTF.

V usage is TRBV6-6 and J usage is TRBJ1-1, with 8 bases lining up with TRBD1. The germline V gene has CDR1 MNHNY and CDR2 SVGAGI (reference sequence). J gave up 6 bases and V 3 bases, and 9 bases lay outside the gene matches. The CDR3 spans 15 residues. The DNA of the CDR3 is TGTGCCAGCAGTTATACACAGGGGGGGCAGGCTGAAGCTTTCTTT. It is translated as CASSYTQGGQAEAFF.

DNA of the CDR3: TGTGCCAGCAGCTTAGAGGCAGGGGCCTACTATGGCTACACCTTC. Translation gives CASSLEAGAYYGYTF. This sequence joins TRBV7-8 and TRBJ1-2, with D possibly being TRBD1 (6 bases). CDR1 is SGHVS, CDR2 FQNEAQ, per germline. The CDR3 loop spans 15 amino acids. V lost 1 base, J lost 3 bases, and 12 bases lay in between.

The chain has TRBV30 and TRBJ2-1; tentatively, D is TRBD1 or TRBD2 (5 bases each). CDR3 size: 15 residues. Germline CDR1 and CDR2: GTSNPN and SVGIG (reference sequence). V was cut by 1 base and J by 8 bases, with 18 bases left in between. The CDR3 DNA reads TGTGCCTGGAGTGCGAAAGGGACCGCGGGCGATGAGCAGTTCTTC. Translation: CAWSAKGTAGDEQFF. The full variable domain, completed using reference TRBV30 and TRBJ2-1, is SQTIHQWPATLVQPVGSPLSLECTVEGTSNPNLYWYRQAAGRGLQLLFYSVGIGQISSEVPQNLSASRPQDRQFILSSKKLLLSDSGFYLCAWSAKGTAGDEQFFGPGTRLTVL.

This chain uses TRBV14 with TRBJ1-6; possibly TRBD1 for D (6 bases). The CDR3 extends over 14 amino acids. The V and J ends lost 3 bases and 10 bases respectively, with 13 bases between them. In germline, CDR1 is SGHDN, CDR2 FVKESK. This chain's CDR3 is CASSQAGARSPLHF. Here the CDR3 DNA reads TGTGCCAGCAGCCAGGCAGGGGCCAGGTCACCCCTCCACTTT.

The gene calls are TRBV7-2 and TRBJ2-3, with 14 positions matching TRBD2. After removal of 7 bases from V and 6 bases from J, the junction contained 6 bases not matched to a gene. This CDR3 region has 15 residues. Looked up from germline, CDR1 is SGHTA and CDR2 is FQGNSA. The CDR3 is CASKTSGGAGDTQYF. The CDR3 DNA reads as TGTGCCAGCAAGACTAGCGGGGGGGCAGGGGATACGCAGTATTTT.

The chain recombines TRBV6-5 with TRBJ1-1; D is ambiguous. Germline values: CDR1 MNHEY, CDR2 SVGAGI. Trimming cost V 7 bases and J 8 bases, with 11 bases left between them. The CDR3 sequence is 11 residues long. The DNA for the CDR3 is TGTGCCAGCACGCCCGGCCAAGAAGCTTTCTTT. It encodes CASTPGQEAFF.

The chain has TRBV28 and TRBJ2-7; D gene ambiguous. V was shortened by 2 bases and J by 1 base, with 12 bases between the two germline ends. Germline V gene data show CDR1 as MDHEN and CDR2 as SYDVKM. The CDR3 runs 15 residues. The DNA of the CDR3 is TGTGCCAGCAGTTTAGCGGAAGCCGGGTCCTACGAGCAGTACTTC. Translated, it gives CASSLAEAGSYEQYF.

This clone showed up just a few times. The CDR3 region is CASSLGDSRTDTQYF. The CDR3 nucleotides are TGTGCCAGCAGCTTAGGGGACTCGCGCACAGATACGCAGTATTTT. The gene calls are TRBV11-2 and TRBJ2-3, with D possibly being TRBD2 (6 bases). The germline V and J ends were trimmed by 1 base and 1 base, with 9 bases remaining between them. There are 15 residues in the CDR3. Germline loops: CDR1 SGHAT, CDR2 FQNNGV.

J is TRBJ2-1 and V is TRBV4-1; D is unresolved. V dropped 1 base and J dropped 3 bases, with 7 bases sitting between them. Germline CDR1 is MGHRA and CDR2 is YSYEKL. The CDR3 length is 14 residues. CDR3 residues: CASSQVGIYNEQFF. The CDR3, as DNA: TGCGCCAGCAGCCAAGTTGGGATCTACAATGAGCAGTTCTTC.

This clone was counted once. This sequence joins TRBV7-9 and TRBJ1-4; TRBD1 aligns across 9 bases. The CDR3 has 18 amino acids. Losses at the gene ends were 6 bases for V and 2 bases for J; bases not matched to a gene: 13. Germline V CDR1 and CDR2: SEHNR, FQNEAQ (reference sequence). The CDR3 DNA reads TGTGCCAGCAGGGGGACAGGGCAAGAACGGATGACTAATGAAAAACTGTTTTTT. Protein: CASRGTGQERMTNEKLFF.

The CDR3 DNA reads TGTGCCAGCGGCCGGGACACATACGAGCAGTACTTC. It is translated as CASGRDTYEQYF. The rearrangement joins TRBV5-4 to TRBJ2-7; TRBD1 might be the D (6 bases). V was shortened by 7 bases and J by 4 bases, with 12 bases between the two germline ends. CDR1 and CDR2 from the germline V gene are SGHNT and YYREEE (reference sequence). The CDR3 is 12 amino acids.

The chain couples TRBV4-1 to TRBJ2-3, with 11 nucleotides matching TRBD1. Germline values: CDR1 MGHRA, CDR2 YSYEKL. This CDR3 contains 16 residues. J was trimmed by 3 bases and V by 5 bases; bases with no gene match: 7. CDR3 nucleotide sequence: TGCGCCAGCAGCTTTAAGGGGACAGGGGGAACAGATACGCAGTATTTT. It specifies CASSFKGTGGTDTQYF.

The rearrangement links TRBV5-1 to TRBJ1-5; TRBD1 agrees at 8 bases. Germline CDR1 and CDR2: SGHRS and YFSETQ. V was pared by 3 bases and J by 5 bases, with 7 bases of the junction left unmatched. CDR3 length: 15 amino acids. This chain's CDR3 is CASSYGTGSDQPQHF. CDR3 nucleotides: TGCGCCAGCAGCTACGGGACAGGTTCGGATCAGCCCCAGCATTTT.

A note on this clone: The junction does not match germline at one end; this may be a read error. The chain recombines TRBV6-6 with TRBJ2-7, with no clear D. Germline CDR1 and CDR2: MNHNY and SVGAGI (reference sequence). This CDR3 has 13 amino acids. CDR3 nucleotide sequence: TGTGCCAGCAGGGACGCCGTTTCCTACAAGCAGTACTTC. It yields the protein CASRDAVSYKQYF.

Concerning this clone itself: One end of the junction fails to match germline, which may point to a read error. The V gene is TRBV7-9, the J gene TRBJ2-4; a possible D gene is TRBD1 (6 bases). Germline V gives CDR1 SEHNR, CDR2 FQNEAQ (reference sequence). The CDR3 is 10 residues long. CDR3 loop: CASSPGVLSF. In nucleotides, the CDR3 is TGTGCCAGCAGCCCAGGGGTCTTATCCTTC.

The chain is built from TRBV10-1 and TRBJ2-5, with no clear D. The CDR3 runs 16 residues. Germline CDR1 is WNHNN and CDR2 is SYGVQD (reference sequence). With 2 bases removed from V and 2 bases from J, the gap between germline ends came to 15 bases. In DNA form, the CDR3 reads TGCGCCAGCAGTGAGGGTCGGTCCAGGCTTCAAGAGACCCAGTACTTC. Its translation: CASSEGRSRLQETQYF.

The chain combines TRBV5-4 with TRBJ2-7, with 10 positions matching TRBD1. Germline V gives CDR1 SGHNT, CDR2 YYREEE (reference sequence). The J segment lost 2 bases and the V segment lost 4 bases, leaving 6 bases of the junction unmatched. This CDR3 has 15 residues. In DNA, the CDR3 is TGTGCCAGCAGCGTCCCGGGACAGGGGCCCTACGAGCAGTACTTC. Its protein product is CASSVPGQGPYEQYF. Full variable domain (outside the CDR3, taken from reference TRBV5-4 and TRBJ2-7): ETGVTQSPTHLIKTRGQQVTLRCSSQSGHNTVSWYQQALGQGPQFIFQYYREEENGRGNFPPRFSGLQFPNYSSELNVNALELDDSALYLCASSVPGQGPYEQYFGPGTRLTVT.

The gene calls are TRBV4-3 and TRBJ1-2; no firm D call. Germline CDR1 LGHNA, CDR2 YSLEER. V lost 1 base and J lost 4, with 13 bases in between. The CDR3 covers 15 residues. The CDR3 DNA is TGCGCCAGCAGCCAAGCCGGCGTAGAAGGCTATGGCTACACCTTC. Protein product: CASSQAGVEGYGYTF.

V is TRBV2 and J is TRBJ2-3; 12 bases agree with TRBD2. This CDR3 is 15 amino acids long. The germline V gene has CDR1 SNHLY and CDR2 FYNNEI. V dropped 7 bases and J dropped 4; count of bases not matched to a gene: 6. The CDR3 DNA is TGTGCCAGCAACGGCCTAGCGGGAGGGCCAGATACGCAGTATTTT. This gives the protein CASNGLAGGPDTQYF.

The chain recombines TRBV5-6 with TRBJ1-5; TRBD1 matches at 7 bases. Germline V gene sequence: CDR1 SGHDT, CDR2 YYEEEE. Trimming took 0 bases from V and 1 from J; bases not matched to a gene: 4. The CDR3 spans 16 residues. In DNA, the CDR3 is TGTGCCAGCAGCTTGGGGGCAGGGGGAAGCAATCAGCCCCAGCATTTT. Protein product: CASSLGAGGSNQPQHF.

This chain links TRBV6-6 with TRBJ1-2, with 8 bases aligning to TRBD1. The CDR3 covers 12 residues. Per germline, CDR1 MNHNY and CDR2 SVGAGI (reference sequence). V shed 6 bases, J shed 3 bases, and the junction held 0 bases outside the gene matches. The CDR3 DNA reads TGTGCCAGCAGGGGACAGGACTATGGCTACACCTTC. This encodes CASRGQDYGYTF.

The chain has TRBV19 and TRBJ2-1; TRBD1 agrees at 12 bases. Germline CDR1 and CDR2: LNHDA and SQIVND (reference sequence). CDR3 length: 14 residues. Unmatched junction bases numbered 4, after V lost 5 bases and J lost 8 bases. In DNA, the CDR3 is TGTGCCAGTAGTCCCGGGACAGGGGGCTATGAGCAGTTCTTC. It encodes CASSPGTGGYEQFF. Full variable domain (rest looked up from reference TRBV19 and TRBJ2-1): DGGITQSPKYLFRKEGQNVTLSCEQNLNHDAMYWYRQDPGQGLRLIYYSQIVNDFQKGDIAEGYSVSREKKESFPLTVTSAQKNPTAFYLCASSPGTGGYEQFFGPGTRLTVL.

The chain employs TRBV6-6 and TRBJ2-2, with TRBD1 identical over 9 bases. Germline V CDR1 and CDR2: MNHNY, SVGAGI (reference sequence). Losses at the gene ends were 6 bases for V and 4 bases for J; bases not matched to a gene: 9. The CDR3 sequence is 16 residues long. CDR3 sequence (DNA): TGTGCCAGCAGACCGCCCTACAGGGGGCTCACCGGGGAGCTGTTTTTT. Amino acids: CASRPPYRGLTGELFF.

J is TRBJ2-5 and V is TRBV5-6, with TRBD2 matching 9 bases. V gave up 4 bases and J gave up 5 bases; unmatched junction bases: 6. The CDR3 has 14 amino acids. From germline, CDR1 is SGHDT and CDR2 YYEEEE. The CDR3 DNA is TGTGCCAGCAGCGTGGCGGGGGGGCTGGAGACCCAGTACTTC. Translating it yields CASSVAGGLETQYF.

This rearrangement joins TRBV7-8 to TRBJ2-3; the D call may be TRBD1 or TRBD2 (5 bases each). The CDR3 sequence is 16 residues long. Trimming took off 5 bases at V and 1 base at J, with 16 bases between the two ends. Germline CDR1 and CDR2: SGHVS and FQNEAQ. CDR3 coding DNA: TGTGCCAGCAGCCCGAGGGGTCCCTCCGGCACAGATACGCAGTATTTT. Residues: CASSPRGPSGTDTQYF.

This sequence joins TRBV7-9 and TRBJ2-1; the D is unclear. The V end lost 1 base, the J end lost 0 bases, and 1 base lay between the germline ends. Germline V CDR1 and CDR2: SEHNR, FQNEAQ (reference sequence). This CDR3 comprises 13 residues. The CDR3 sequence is CASSLGSYNEQFF. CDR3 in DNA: TGTGCCAGCAGCTTAGGCTCCTACAATGAGCAGTTCTTC.

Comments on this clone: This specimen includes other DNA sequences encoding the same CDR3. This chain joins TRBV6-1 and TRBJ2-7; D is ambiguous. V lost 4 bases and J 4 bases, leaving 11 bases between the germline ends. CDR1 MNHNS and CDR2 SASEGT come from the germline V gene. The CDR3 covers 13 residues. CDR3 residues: CASSAVTPYEQYF. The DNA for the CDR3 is TGTGCCAGCAGTGCAGTGACCCCATACGAGCAGTACTTC.

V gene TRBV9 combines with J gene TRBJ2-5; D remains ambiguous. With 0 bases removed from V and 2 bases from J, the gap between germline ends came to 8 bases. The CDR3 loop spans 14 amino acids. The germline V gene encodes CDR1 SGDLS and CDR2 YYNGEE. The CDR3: CASSVEGSQETQYF. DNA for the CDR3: TGTGCCAGCAGCGTAGAAGGATCACAAGAGACCCAGTACTTC.

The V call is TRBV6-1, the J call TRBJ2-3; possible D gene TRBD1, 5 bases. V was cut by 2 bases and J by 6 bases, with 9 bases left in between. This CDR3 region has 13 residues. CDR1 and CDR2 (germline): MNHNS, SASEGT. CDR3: CASSEQGRDTQYF. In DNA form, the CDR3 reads TGTGCCAGCAGTGAACAGGGTCGGGATACGCAGTATTTT.

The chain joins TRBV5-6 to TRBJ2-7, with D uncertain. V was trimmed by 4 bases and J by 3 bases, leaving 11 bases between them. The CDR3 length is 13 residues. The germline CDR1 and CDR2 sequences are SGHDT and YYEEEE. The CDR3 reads CASSRPDGYEQYF. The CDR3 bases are TGTGCCAGCAGCAGACCGGACGGCTACGAGCAGTACTTC.